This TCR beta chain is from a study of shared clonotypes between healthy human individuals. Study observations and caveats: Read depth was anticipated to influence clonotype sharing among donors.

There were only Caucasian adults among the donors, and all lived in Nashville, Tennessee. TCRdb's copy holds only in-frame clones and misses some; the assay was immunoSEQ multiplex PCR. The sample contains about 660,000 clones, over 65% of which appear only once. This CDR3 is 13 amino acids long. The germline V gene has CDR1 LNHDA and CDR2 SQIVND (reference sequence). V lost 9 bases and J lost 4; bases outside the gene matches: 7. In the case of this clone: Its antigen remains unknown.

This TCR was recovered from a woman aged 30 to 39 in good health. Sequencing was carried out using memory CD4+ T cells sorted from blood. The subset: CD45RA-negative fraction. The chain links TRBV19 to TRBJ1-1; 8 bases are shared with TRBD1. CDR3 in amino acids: CASSGQVATEAFF. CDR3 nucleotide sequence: TGTGCCAGCTCGGGACAGGTGGCCACTGAAGCTTTCTTT. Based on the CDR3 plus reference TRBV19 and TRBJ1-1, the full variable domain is DGGITQSPKYLFRKEGQNVTLSCEQNLNHDAMYWYRQDPGQGLRLIYYSQIVNDFQKGDIAEGYSVSREKKESFPLTVTSAQKNPTAFYLCASSGQVATEAFFGQGTRLTVV.